The entry that follows covers one TCR beta chain sequence. Its antigen remains unidentified. This sample is drawn from a study of cytomegalovirus exposure and HLA in healthy donors. General study findings and limits: Reportedly, TCR beta sequences accurately predicted HLA-A and HLA-B alleles in most subjects. Testing in vitro showed a few CMV-associated chains specific for CMV antigens. Differences between HLA loci emerged in a later analysis of TCR association rates, with DRB1 most and HLA-C fewest. Later analysis identified a missense DCLRE1C variant that was linked to TCR beta V- and J-gene trimming.

CDR1 is MGHDK, CDR2 SYGVNS, per germline. V shed 4 bases and J shed 7 bases, with 10 bases lying between them. The CDR3 has 12 amino acids. 13 Jbeta primers and 60 Vbeta primers were used for the PCR. Assay used: immunoSEQ multiplex PCR; TCRdb lists only in-frame clones, some missing. The sample holds approximately 140,000 clones; 88% are singletons and the top ten take 0.5% to 0.65%. Source material: PBMCs. V usage is TRBV25-1 and J usage is TRBJ2-5, with D possibly TRBD1 on 5 matching bases. The receptor was derived from a woman aged 40 to 49 in good health and CMV-seronegative. CDR3 region: CASSGGGVTQYF. CDR3 sequence (DNA): TGTGCCAGCAGTGGGGGCGGCGTGACCCAGTACTTC.